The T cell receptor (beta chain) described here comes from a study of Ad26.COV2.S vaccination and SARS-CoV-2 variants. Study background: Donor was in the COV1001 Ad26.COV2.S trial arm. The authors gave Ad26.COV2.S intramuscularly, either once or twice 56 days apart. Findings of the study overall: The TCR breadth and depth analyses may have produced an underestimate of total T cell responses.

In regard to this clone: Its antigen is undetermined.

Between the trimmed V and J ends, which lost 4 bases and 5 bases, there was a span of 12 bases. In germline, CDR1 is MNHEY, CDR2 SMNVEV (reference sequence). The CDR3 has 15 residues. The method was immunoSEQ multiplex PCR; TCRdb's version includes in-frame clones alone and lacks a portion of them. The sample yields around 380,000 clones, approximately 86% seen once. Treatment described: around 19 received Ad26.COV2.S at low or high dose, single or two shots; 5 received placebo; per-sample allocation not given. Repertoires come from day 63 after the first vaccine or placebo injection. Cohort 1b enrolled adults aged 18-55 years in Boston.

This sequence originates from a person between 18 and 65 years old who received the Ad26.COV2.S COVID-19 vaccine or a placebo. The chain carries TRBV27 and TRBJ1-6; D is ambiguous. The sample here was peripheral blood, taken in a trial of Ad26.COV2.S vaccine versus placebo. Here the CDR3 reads CASSSGGRNNSPLHF. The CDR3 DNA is TGTGCCAGCAGTTCCGGCGGCAGGAATAATTCACCCCTCCACTTT.